The 22 T cell receptor beta chains below were found in one sample sequenced in a study of blood T cell repertoires in COVID-19. Some clones are missing from TCRdb's copy, which holds only in-frame ones; the method was immunoSEQ multiplex PCR. The sample shows about 100,000 clones, about 91% of them seen only once. Sequenced material: peripheral blood. The receptors come from a human donor in a cohort sampled during active COVID-19.

In DNA, the CDR3 is TGTGCCAGCAGCTTCGGGGGGCCGCTGTTCTTC. This encodes CASSFGGPLFF. The chain links TRBV7-8 to TRBJ2-1; D may be TRBD2 (7 bases). The CDR3 totals 11 residues. The germline CDR1 and CDR2 sequences are SGHVS and FQNEAQ. V shed 3 bases and J shed 15 bases, with 12 bases lying between them.

The chain links TRBV7-6 to TRBJ1-5; TRBD1 matches 8 bases. The J segment lost 7 bases and the V segment lost 0 bases, leaving 8 bases of the junction unmatched. CDR3 length: 16 amino acids. Germline CDR1 SGHVS, CDR2 FNYEAQ. DNA of the CDR3: TGTGCCAGCAGCTTAGCGTCGGTACAGGGGGAACAGCCCCAGCATTTT. Translated, it gives CASSLASVQGEQPQHF.

The rearrangement joins TRBV18 to TRBJ2-5; perhaps TRBD2 as D (6 bases). With 0 bases removed from V and 2 bases from J, the gap between germline ends came to 13 bases. CDR1 and CDR2 (germline): KGHSH, LQKENI. The CDR3 runs 16 residues. This CDR3 is CASSPPGGAVQETQYF. CDR3 bases: TGTGCCAGCTCACCACCGGGAGGAGCAGTACAAGAGACCCAGTACTTC.

The V gene is TRBV7-9, the J gene TRBJ2-5; D gene unclear. This CDR3 contains 14 residues. V lost 7 bases, J lost 2 bases, and 14 bases lay in between. CDR1 and CDR2 (germline): SEHNR, FQNEAQ (reference sequence). CDR3: CASTSRKAQETQYF. The CDR3 DNA follows: TGTGCCAGCACCTCCAGGAAAGCTCAAGAGACCCAGTACTTC.

V usage is TRBV7-9 and J usage is TRBJ1-4; the D gene is possibly TRBD1 (6 bases). CDR1 and CDR2 from the germline V gene are SEHNR and FQNEAQ (reference sequence). V gave up 5 bases and J gave up 4 bases, with 14 bases separating them. This CDR3 is built from 15 residues. The DNA for the CDR3 is TGTGCCAGCAGCCAATTGACAGGCTATAATGAAAAACTGTTTTTT. This translates into CASSQLTGYNEKLFF.

The chain carries TRBV7-9 and TRBJ2-7; 8 nucleotides line up with TRBD2. The V and J ends lost 2 bases and 2 bases, in that order; junction bases with no gene match: 14. Germline assignment: CDR1 SEHNR and CDR2 FQNEAQ (reference sequence). The CDR3 has 18 residues. The CDR3: CASSLSKIGLARTYEQYF. The CDR3 DNA follows: TGTGCCAGCAGCTTATCAAAAATAGGACTAGCCCGTACCTACGAGCAGTACTTC.

This chain's CDR3 is CASSIRRGPDTQYF. As DNA, the CDR3 is TGTGCCAGTAGTATAAGGAGGGGCCCAGATACGCAGTATTTT. The chain is built from TRBV19 and TRBJ2-3, with a tentative D call TRBD2 (6 bases). This CDR3 region has 14 residues. The V gene lost 2 bases and the J gene lost 4 bases, with 10 bases spanning the gap. The germline gives CDR1 LNHDA, CDR2 SQIVND (reference sequence).

CDR3 sequence reads: CASSSSGAAYEQYF. The CDR3 bases are TGTGCCAGCAGTTCGAGTGGGGCGGCCTACGAGCAGTACTTC. The gene calls are TRBV28 and TRBJ2-7; tentative D call: TRBD1 (5 bases). Germline V gene lookup returns CDR1 MDHEN and CDR2 SYDVKM. The CDR3 contains 14 residues. Trimming pared 4 bases from V and 2 bases from J, leaving 12 bases between.

V usage is TRBV11-2 and J usage is TRBJ1-4; weak D call: TRBD1 (5 bases). Germline lookup yields CDR1 SGHAT and CDR2 FQNNGV. This CDR3 contains 16 residues. V dropped 4 bases and J dropped 0 bases, with 12 bases sitting between them. CDR3 in DNA: TGTGCCAGCAGCTCTACAGGAAGTGCAACTAATGAAAAACTGTTTTTT. Residues: CASSSTGSATNEKLFF.

V usage is TRBV6-5 and J usage is TRBJ2-5, with D maybe TRBD1 (5 bases). V was shortened by 2 bases and J by 2 bases, with 12 bases between the two germline ends. In germline, CDR1 is MNHEY, CDR2 SVGAGI. The length of the CDR3 is 15 residues. The CDR3 DNA sequence: TGTGCCAGCAGTTACCAAAGGACAATTCAAGAGACCCAGTACTTC. Protein sequence: CASSYQRTIQETQYF.

The rearrangement joins TRBV7-9 to TRBJ2-3; tentatively, D is TRBD2 (5 bases). Germline V gives CDR1 SEHNR, CDR2 FQNEAQ (reference sequence). The CDR3 totals 16 residues. V gave up 3 bases and J gave up 0 bases, with 13 bases separating them. The CDR3 loop is CASSLGGPPSTDTQYF. The CDR3 DNA is TGTGCCAGCAGCTTGGGCGGGCCCCCTAGCACAGATACGCAGTATTTT.

This chain links TRBV5-8 with TRBJ1-4, with TRBD1 as a possible D gene (5 bases). The CDR3 loop spans 15 amino acids. Germline V gives CDR1 SGHTS, CDR2 YDEGEE. V was shortened by 5 bases and J by 4 bases, with 15 bases between the two germline ends. CDR3 region: CASRPGPGGNEKLFF. CDR3 in DNA: TGTGCCAGCAGACCCGGTCCCGGGGGTAATGAAAAACTGTTTTTT.

The chain is built from TRBV3-1 (or the pseudogene TRBV3-2) and TRBJ1-1, with TRBD1 matching 7 bases. The trim removed 2 bases at V and 10 bases at J, leaving 7 bases unmatched. CDR3 size: 13 residues. CDR1 LGHDT and CDR2 YNNKEL come from the germline V gene (reference sequence). CDR3 DNA: TGTGCCAGCAGCCAAAGTGTCACAGGGGCAGCTTTCTTT. This gives the protein CASSQSVTGAAFF.

The chain has TRBV30 and TRBJ2-1, with D perhaps TRBD2 (5 bases). The V gene's germline CDR1 is GTSNPN and CDR2 SVGIG (reference sequence). The CDR3 loop spans 15 amino acids. V was shortened by 1 base and J by 4 bases, with 14 bases between the two germline ends. The CDR3 nucleotides are TGTGCCTGGAGTGAGTCTGAGCGGATATACAATGAGCAGTTCTTC. Amino acids: CAWSESERIYNEQFF.

CDR3 sequence: CASSQGGLAGGETQYF. For the CDR3, the DNA is TGTGCCAGCAGCCAAGGGGGACTAGCAGGGGGCGAGACCCAGTACTTC. V is TRBV4-2 and J is TRBJ2-5, with TRBD2 as a possible D gene (9 bases). The V end lost 1 base, the J end lost 5 bases, and 17 bases lay between the germline ends. Germline values: CDR1 LGHNA, CDR2 YNFKEQ. This CDR3 has 16 residues.

This clone was seen once. The chain joins TRBV6-2 or TRBV6-3 to TRBJ2-4; possible D gene TRBD2, 6 bases. The germline gives CDR1 MNHEY, CDR2 SVGEGT. The CDR3 totals 15 residues. V was trimmed by 5 bases and J by 0 bases, leaving 11 bases between them. This CDR3 reads CASSSLAIAKNIQYF. Here the CDR3 DNA reads TGTGCCAGCAGTAGCCTAGCGATAGCCAAAAACATTCAGTACTTC.

The chain links TRBV25-1 to TRBJ1-1, with TRBD1 as a possible D gene (5 bases). The CDR3 covers 15 residues. Germline CDR1 and CDR2: MGHDK and SYGVNS. The ends were cut back, 8 bases at V and 2 bases at J, with 18 bases in the middle. CDR3 loop: CASSTIRQGNTEAFF. CDR3 DNA: TGTGCCAGCTCGACCATAAGGCAGGGAAACACTGAAGCTTTCTTT.

The J gene is TRBJ2-5, the V gene TRBV7-2, with 7 bases identical to TRBD1. The ends lost 4 bases at V and 4 bases at J; junction bases unmatched: 3. This CDR3 comprises 13 residues. Germline CDR1 reads SGHTA; CDR2 reads FQGNSA. CDR3 protein: CASSSRGRETQYF. CDR3 nucleotide sequence: TGTGCCAGCAGCTCTAGGGGGCGAGAGACCCAGTACTTC.

The chain has TRBV15 and TRBJ2-1, with 8 bases fitting TRBD1. The CDR3 loop spans 15 amino acids. With V trimmed by 2 bases and J by 9 bases, 9 bases remained unmatched. The germline gives CDR1 LNHNV, CDR2 YYDKDF (reference sequence). This chain's CDR3 is CATSRSRTGLGEQFF. The CDR3 DNA follows: TGTGCCACCAGCAGATCTAGGACAGGGTTAGGTGAGCAGTTCTTC.

The chain couples TRBV27 to TRBJ1-1; possible D gene TRBD1, 5 bases. Trimming cost V 8 bases and J 1 base, with 14 bases left between them. This CDR3 has 14 residues. Germline loops: CDR1 MNHEY, CDR2 SMNVEV (reference sequence). This CDR3 reads CASVEWGKNTEAFF. The CDR3 bases are TGTGCCAGCGTGGAGTGGGGCAAGAACACTGAAGCTTTCTTT.

This clone was detected only once. The genes are TRBV7-9 and TRBJ2-3; the match to TRBD2 covers 10 bases. V lost 5 bases, J lost 5 bases, and 10 bases stayed unmatched. The V gene's germline CDR1 is SEHNR and CDR2 FQNEAQ (reference sequence). This CDR3 has 16 residues. The CDR3 loop is CASSPSSGRAIDTQYF. The CDR3 DNA reads as TGTGCCAGCAGCCCAAGCAGCGGGAGGGCCATAGATACGCAGTATTTT. Based on the CDR3 plus reference TRBV7-9 and TRBJ2-3, the full variable domain is DTGVSQNPRHKITKRGQNVTFRCDPISEHNRLYWYRQTLGQGPEFLTYFQNEAQLEKSRLLSDRFSAERPKGSFSTLEIQRTEQGDSAMYLCASSPSSGRAIDTQYFGPGTRLTVL.

This clone occurred once. This chain connects TRBV6-5 to TRBJ2-7, with 7 bases matching TRBD2. The V and J ends lost 1 base and 5 bases, in that order; junction bases with no gene match: 8. The CDR3 loop spans 15 amino acids. Germline loops: CDR1 MNHEY, CDR2 SVGAGI. The DNA of the CDR3 is TGTGCCAGCAGTTACTTTGTGGGAGGGCAACACGAGCAGTACTTC. It encodes CASSYFVGGQHEQYF.